Listed here are 9 T cell receptor beta chains from one sample, sequenced in a study of identifying expanded T cells in peripheral blood. Measured with immunoSEQ multiplex PCR; TCRdb has only the in-frame clones, and not every one. This sample yields about 82,000 clones, of which roughly 89% are seen a single time; 7.3% belongs to the top ten. Sequenced input: blood. These receptors all stem from a person aged 18 to 75 in good health.

This chain connects TRBV4-2 to TRBJ1-1, with D possibly being TRBD1 (6 bases). Germline V lookup: CDR1 LGHNA, CDR2 YNFKEQ. Trimming took off 3 bases at V and 0 bases at J, with 11 bases between the two ends. This CDR3 contains 15 residues. The CDR3 spells CASSQSGQLNTEAFF. The CDR3 DNA reads as TGTGCCAGCAGCCAGTCCGGACAGCTGAACACTGAAGCTTTCTTT.

The chain uses TRBV7-3 and TRBJ2-5; TRBD1 matches 8 bases. CDR1 SGHTA and CDR2 FQGTGA come from the germline V gene. CDR3 length equals 15 residues. V lost 4 bases, J lost 4 bases, and 8 bases stayed unmatched. CDR3 protein: CASSSIGQGIETQYF. CDR3 nucleotides: TGTGCCAGCAGCTCGATAGGACAGGGAATAGAGACCCAGTACTTC. Variable domain in full (rest from reference TRBV7-3 and TRBJ2-5): GAGVSQTPSNKVTEKGKYVELRCDPISGHTALYWYRQSLGQGPEFLIYFQGTGAADDSGLPNDRFFAVRPEGSVSTLKIQRTERGDSAVYLCASSSIGQGIETQYFGPGTRLLVL.

This rearrangement joins TRBV30 to TRBJ1-4, with TRBD1 as a possible D gene (5 bases). The V gene's germline CDR1 is GTSNPN and CDR2 SVGIG (reference sequence). Trimming removed 3 bases at V and 10 bases at J, with 21 bases between. This CDR3 comprises 15 residues. The CDR3 sequence: CAWRLSGTSWGKLFF. The CDR3 DNA reads as TGTGCCTGGAGGCTGAGCGGGACCTCCTGGGGAAAACTGTTTTTT.

This clone was seen only once. V gene TRBV5-1 combines with J gene TRBJ2-7, with D perhaps matching TRBD1 (5 bases). The CDR3 covers 14 residues. CDR1 and CDR2 (germline): SGHRS, YFSETQ. V lost 4 bases, J lost 2 bases, and 13 bases lay in between. In DNA, the CDR3 is TGCGCCAGCAGCAAACTGACAGATACCTACGAGCAGTACTTC. Translation gives CASSKLTDTYEQYF. Together with reference TRBV5-1 and TRBJ2-7, the CDR3 gives the full variable domain: KAGVTQTPRYLIKTRGQQVTLSCSPISGHRSVSWYQQTPGQGLQFLFEYFSETQRNKGNFPGRFSGRQFSNSRSEMNVSTLELGDSALYLCASSKLTDTYEQYFGPGTRLTVT.

This chain joins TRBV7-9 and TRBJ2-2, with 8 bases matching TRBD1. The CDR3 has 16 amino acids. CDR1 and CDR2 from the germline V gene are SEHNR and FQNEAQ (reference sequence). Germline trimming cut 5 bases from V and 1 base from J; bases unmatched to any gene: 6. CDR3 sequence (DNA): TGTGCCAGCAGCCCTCAGGGACAGGAGAACACCGGGGAGCTGTTTTTT. Its translation is CASSPQGQENTGELFF.

V gene TRBV6-6 combines with J gene TRBJ1-2, with D uncertain. Germline V gives CDR1 MNHNY, CDR2 SVGAGI (reference sequence). Deletions cut 2 bases from V and 8 bases from J, with 12 bases between. CDR3 length: 13 amino acids. CDR3 DNA: TGTGCCAGCAGTTACCTGGTGGGATGGGGCTACACCTTC. This encodes CASSYLVGWGYTF.

This clone has only one observation. CDR3 region: CASTGAFKQYF. The CDR3 coding sequence is TGTGCCAGCACTGGGGCATTTAAGCAGTACTTC. The rearrangement links TRBV6-5 to TRBJ2-7, with D tentatively TRBD1 (5 bases). There are 11 residues in the CDR3. The V gene lost 7 bases and the J gene lost 8 bases, with 12 bases spanning the gap. Per germline, CDR1 MNHEY and CDR2 SVGAGI.

The chain joins TRBV2 to TRBJ1-1, with D maybe TRBD1 (5 bases). The CDR3 loop spans 16 amino acids. The germline V and J ends were trimmed by 4 bases and 6 bases, with 21 bases remaining between them. Germline assignment: CDR1 SNHLY and CDR2 FYNNEI. The CDR3: CASSGNQGIFFAEAFF. The CDR3 DNA follows: TGTGCCAGCAGTGGGAATCAGGGTATCTTTTTCGCTGAAGCTTTCTTT.

The gene calls are TRBV9 and TRBJ1-1; D not resolved. Germline V gene lookup returns CDR1 SGDLS and CDR2 YYNGEE. The V and J ends lost 0 bases and 1 base respectively, with 10 bases between them. The CDR3 consists of 15 residues. CDR3 region: CASSVGPETNTEAFF. CDR3 sequence (DNA): TGTGCCAGCAGCGTAGGTCCTGAGACGAACACTGAAGCTTTCTTT.